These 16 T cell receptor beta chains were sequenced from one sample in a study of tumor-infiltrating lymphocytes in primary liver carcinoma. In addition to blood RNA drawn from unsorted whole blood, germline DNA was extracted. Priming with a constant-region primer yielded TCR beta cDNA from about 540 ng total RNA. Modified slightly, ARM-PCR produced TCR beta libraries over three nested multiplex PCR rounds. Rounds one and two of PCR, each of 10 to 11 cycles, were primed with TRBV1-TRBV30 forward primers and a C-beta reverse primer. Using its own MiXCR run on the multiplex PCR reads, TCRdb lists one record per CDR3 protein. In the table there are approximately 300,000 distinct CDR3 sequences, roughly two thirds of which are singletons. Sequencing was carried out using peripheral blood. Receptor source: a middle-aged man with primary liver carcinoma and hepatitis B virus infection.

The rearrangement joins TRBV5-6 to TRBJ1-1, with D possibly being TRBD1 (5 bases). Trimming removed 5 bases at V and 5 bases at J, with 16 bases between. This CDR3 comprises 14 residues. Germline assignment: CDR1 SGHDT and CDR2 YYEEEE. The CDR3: CASSGKRGGTEAFF. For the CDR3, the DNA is TGTGCCAGCAGTGGTAAGAGGGGTGGTACTGAAGCTTTCTTT. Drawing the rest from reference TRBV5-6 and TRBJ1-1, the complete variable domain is DAGVTQSPTHLIKTRGQQVTLRCSPKSGHDTVSWYQQALGQGPQFIFQYYEEEERQRGNFPDRFSGHQFPNYSSELNVNALLLGDSALYLCASSGKRGGTEAFFGQGTRLTVV.

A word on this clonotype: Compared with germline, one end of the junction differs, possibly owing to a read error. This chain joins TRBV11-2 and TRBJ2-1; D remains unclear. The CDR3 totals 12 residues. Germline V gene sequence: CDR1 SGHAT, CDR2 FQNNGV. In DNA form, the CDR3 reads TGTGCCAGCAGCTCCTCAGGCAATGAGCAATTCTTC. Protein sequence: CASSSSGNEQFF.

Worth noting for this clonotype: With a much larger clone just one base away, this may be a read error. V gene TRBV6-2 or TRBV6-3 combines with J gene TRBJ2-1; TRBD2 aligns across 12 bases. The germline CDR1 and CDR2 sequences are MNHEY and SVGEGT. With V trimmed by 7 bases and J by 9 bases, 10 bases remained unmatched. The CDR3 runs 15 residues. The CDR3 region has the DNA TGTGCCAGCACCGTCCCGGGACTAGCGGGTAGTGAGCAGTTCTTC. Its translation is CASTVPGLAGSEQFF.

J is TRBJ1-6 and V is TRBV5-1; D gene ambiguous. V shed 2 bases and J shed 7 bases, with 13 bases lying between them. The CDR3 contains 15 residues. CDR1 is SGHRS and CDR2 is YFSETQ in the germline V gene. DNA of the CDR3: TGCGCCAGCAGCTTTGACGGAGCATGGAATTCACCCCTCCACTTT. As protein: CASSFDGAWNSPLHF.

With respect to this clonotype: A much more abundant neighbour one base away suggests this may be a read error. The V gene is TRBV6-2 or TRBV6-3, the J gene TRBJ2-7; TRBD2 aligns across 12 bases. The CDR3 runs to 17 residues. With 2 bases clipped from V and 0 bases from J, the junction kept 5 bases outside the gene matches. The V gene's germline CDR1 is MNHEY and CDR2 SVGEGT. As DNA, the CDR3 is TGTGCCAGCAGTTACACTAGCGGGAGGCCGATCTCCTACGAGCAGTACTTC. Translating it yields CASSYTSGRPISYEQYF.

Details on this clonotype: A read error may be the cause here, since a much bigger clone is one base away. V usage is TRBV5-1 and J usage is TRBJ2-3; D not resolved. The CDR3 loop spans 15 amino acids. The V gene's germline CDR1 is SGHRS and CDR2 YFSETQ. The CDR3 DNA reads TGCGCCAGCAACTTGGACGGATCTAGCACAGATACGCAGTATTTT. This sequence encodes CASNLDGSSTDTQYF.

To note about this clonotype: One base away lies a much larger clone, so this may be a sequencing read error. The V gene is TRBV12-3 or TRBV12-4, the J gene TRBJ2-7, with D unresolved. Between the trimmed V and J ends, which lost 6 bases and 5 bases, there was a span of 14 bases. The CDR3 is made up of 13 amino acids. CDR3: CASRLAIMDEQYF. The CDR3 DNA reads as TGTGCCAGCAGACTGGCCATCATGGACGAGCAGTACTTC.

The CDR3, as DNA: TGTGCCAGCAGTCGGTTTCGAGCCGAGCAGTACTTC. Residues: CASSRFRAEQYF. The chain is built from TRBV5-6 and TRBJ2-7; D is uncertain. This CDR3 contains 12 residues. Trimming left V 5 bases short and J 6 bases short, with 12 bases between. Germline CDR1 is SGHDT and CDR2 is YYEEEE.

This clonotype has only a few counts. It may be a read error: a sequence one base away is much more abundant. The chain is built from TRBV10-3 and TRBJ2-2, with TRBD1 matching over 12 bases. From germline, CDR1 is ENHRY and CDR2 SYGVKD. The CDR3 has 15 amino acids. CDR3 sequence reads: CAISPGQGANGEPFF. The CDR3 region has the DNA TGTGCCATTTCCCCGGGACAGGGGGCAAACGGGGAGCCGTTTTTT.

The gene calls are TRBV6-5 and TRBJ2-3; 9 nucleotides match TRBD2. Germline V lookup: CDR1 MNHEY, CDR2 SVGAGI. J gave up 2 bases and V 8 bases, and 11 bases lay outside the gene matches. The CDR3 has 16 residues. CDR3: CASGSPGLADTDTQYF. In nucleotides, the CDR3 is TGTGCCAGCGGCTCCCCGGGACTAGCCGACACAGATACGCAGTATTTT.

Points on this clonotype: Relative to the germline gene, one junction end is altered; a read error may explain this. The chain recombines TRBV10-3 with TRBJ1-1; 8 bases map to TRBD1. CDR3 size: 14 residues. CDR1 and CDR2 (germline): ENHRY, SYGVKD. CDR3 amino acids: CTISDRGSNTESFF. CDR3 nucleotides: TGTACCATCAGTGACAGGGGCTCGAACACTGAATCTTTCTTT.

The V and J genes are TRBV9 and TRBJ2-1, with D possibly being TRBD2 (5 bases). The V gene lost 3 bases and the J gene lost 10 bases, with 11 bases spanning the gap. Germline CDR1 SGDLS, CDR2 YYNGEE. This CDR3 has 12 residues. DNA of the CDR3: TGTGCCAGCAGCGAGGACTTGGGGGAGCAGTTCTTC. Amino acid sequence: CASSEDLGEQFF.

The CDR3 nucleotides are TGTGCCAACACCCCCGGTTGGGCCAGTCCAGATACGCAGTATTTT. It translates to CANTPGWASPDTQYF. The V and J genes are TRBV12-3 or TRBV12-4 and TRBJ2-3; no definite D call. Trimming took 10 bases from V and 4 from J, leaving 21 bases between them. The CDR3 runs to 15 residues.

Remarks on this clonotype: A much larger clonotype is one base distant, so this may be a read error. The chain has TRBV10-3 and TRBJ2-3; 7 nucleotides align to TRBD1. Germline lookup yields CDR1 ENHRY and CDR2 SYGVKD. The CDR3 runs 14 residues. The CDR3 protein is CAIRQGSGTGTQYF. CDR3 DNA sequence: TGTGCCATCAGACAGGGGTCGGGTACAGGTACGCAGTATTTT.

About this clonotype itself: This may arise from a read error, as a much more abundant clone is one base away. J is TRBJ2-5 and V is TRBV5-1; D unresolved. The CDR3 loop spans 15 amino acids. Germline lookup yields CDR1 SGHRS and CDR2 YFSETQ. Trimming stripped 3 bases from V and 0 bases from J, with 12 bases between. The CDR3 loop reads CASSSPGRNQETQYF. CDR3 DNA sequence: TGCGCCAGCAGCTCCCCCGGGCGGAACCAAGAGACCCAGTACTTC. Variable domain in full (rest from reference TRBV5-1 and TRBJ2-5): KAGVTQTPRYLIKTRGQQVTLSCSPISGHRSVSWYQQTPGQGLQFLFEYFSETQRNKGNFPGRFSGRQFSNSRSEMNVSTLELGDSALYLCASSSPGRNQETQYFGPGTRLLVL.

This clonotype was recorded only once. Written as DNA, the CDR3 is TGTGCCAGCAGCATGGGCGGTGCTGGGACCCAGTACTTC. This translates into CASSMGGAGTQYF. The chain links TRBV28 to TRBJ2-5; D unresolved. Germline lookup yields CDR1 MDHEN and CDR2 SYDVKM. The CDR3 has 13 residues. V was clipped by 6 bases and J by 7 bases, with 15 bases between them.